Shown below are 30 T cell receptor beta chains from a single sample sequenced in a study of PD-1 blockade in classical Hodgkin lymphoma. The repertoire was sequenced with immunoSEQ multiplex PCR; TCRdb's copy has only in-frame clones and lacks some. The sample holds some 50,000 clones; 73% are singletons and the top ten take 9.5% to 12%. Each patient experienced a relapse that followed autologous stem cell transplantation, and brentuximab vedotin exposure varied. This specimen was peripheral blood mononuclear cells (PBMCs), taken at baseline. These TCRs come from a human donor with classical Hodgkin lymphoma.

This chain connects TRBV11-2 to TRBJ1-5; D is possibly TRBD1 (6 bases). Trimming cost V 1 base and J 7 bases, with 17 bases left between them. Germline V gives CDR1 SGHAT, CDR2 FQNNGV. CDR3 length: 16 amino acids. CDR3 DNA sequence: TGTGCCAGCAGCTTAGGGTTTGGGGGGCACGGCCAGCCCCAGCATTTT. Protein product: CASSLGFGGHGQPQHF. Supplemented by reference TRBV11-2 and TRBJ1-5, the full variable domain reads EAGVAQSPRYKIIEKRQSVAFWCNPISGHATLYWYQQILGQGPKLLIQFQNNGVVDDSQLPKDRFSAERLKGVDSTLKIQPAKLEDSAVYLCASSLGFGGHGQPQHFGDGTRLSIL.

This chain's CDR3 is CASSLEGVVNTEAFF. In DNA form, the CDR3 reads TGCGCCAGCAGCTTGGAAGGGGTCGTGAACACTGAAGCTTTCTTT. The chain carries TRBV5-1 and TRBJ1-1; the D gene is possibly TRBD1 (5 bases). CDR1 is SGHRS, CDR2 YFSETQ, per germline. V was trimmed by 0 bases and J by 0 bases, leaving 9 bases between them. The CDR3 runs to 15 residues.

The chain is built from TRBV5-1 and TRBJ2-2, with a weak D call TRBD1 (5 bases). The germline V gene has CDR1 SGHRS and CDR2 YFSETQ. Trimming pared 3 bases from V and 0 bases from J, leaving 9 bases between. The CDR3 is 15 amino acids. The DNA of the CDR3 is TGCGCCAGCAGCTATCAGACAGCGAACACCGGGGAGCTGTTTTTT. This encodes CASSYQTANTGELFF.

This clone turned up a few times. This chain links TRBV28 with TRBJ2-1; weak D call: TRBD2 (6 bases). CDR3 length: 14 amino acids. Germline assignment: CDR1 MDHEN and CDR2 SYDVKM. Trimming shortened V by 6 bases and J by 5 bases, and 14 bases separated the two germline ends. CDR3 residues: CASSPRGLDNEQFF. The CDR3 coding sequence is TGTGCCAGCAGCCCCCGGGGACTTGACAATGAGCAGTTCTTC.

The chain combines TRBV7-8 with TRBJ2-7; D is perhaps TRBD2 (6 bases). The CDR3 consists of 14 residues. CDR1 and CDR2 (germline): SGHVS, FQNEAQ. Trimming took 7 bases from V and 5 from J, leaving 18 bases between them. The CDR3 loop is CASTFGFGEDEQYF. The CDR3 coding sequence is TGTGCCAGCACGTTTGGGTTCGGGGAGGACGAGCAGTACTTC.

The CDR3 DNA reads TGCGCCAGCAGTGCGTCAGGGGGATACGAGCAGTACTTC. Its translation is CASSASGGYEQYF. V usage is TRBV10-1 and J usage is TRBJ2-7; 7 bases fit TRBD1. This CDR3 region has 13 residues. Germline V gene lookup returns CDR1 WNHNN and CDR2 SYGVQD (reference sequence). Trimming took 4 bases from V and 4 from J; bases not matched to a gene: 4.

This clone was seen more than once but under ten times. The chain combines TRBV18 with TRBJ1-5, with 7 bases that match TRBD1. V shed 5 bases, J shed 4 bases, and the junction held 11 bases outside the gene matches. CDR3 length: 16 amino acids. The germline CDR1 and CDR2 sequences are KGHSH and LQKENI. For the CDR3, the DNA is TGTGCCAGCTCAACACTACCCGGGACAGTGAATCAGCCCCAGCATTTT. It is translated as CASSTLPGTVNQPQHF.

This clone was counted a few times. The chain has TRBV6-1 and TRBJ2-7; 11 bases map to TRBD1. CDR1 is MNHNS, CDR2 SASEGT, per germline. The ends lost 7 bases at V and 7 bases at J; junction bases unmatched: 9. This CDR3 contains 14 residues. The DNA for the CDR3 is TGTGCCAGCACAGGCGGGACAGGGGGTGGGGAGCAGTACTTC. Protein: CASTGGTGGGEQYF.

CDR3 amino acids: CASRRGQSTEAFF. In nucleotides, the CDR3 is TGTGCCAGCAGGCGGGGGCAATCCACTGAAGCTTTCTTT. This chain joins TRBV27 and TRBJ1-1; a weak D match, TRBD1 (6 bases). Trimming cost V 6 bases and J 4 bases, with 12 bases left between them. CDR1 is MNHEY and CDR2 is SMNVEV in the germline V gene (reference sequence). CDR3 length: 13 amino acids.

This clone was observed a handful of times. V and J are TRBV25-1 and TRBJ2-5, with 7 bases that match TRBD1. This CDR3 has 14 residues. The J segment lost 0 bases and the V segment lost 5 bases, leaving 3 bases of the junction unmatched. CDR1 is MGHDK and CDR2 is SYGVNS in the germline V gene. CDR3 amino acids: CASSPTGDQETQYF. Here the CDR3 DNA reads TGTGCCAGCAGTCCTACAGGGGACCAAGAGACCCAGTACTTC.

This clone was recorded a few times. The rearrangement links TRBV9 to TRBJ2-7; D is uncertain. This CDR3 spans 15 amino acids. Trimming pared 0 bases from V and 3 bases from J, leaving 13 bases between. From germline, CDR1 is SGDLS and CDR2 YYNGEE. The CDR3 loop reads CASSVAGLPRYEQYF. In nucleotides, the CDR3 is TGTGCCAGCAGCGTAGCCGGGCTTCCCCGCTACGAGCAGTACTTC.

This rearrangement joins TRBV11-3 to TRBJ2-1; 7 bases line up with TRBD2. V lost 1 base, J lost 8 bases, and 14 bases stayed unmatched. The CDR3 contains 17 residues. Germline lookup yields CDR1 SGHNT and CDR2 YENEEA. The CDR3 is CASSLGRGRDFRDEQFF. The CDR3 nucleotides read TGTGCCAGCAGCTTAGGTCGTGGGAGGGACTTTAGGGATGAGCAGTTCTTC.

This clone came up a few times. The V call is TRBV5-1, the J call TRBJ2-1, with 8 nucleotides matching TRBD2. The CDR3 consists of 15 residues. V shed 4 bases, J shed 4 bases, and the junction held 7 bases outside the gene matches. Looked up from germline, CDR1 is SGHRS and CDR2 is YFSETQ. The CDR3 protein is CASSPVASGYNEQFF. The CDR3 DNA reads as TGCGCCAGCAGCCCGGTGGCTAGCGGGTACAATGAGCAGTTCTTC.

The V and J genes are TRBV4-1 and TRBJ1-2; no clear D gene. V lost 7 bases, J lost 5 bases, and 11 bases lay in between. Germline V lookup: CDR1 MGHRA, CDR2 YSYEKL. This CDR3 has 12 amino acids. Here the CDR3 reads CASKGSGYGYTF. The CDR3 DNA follows: TGCGCCAGCAAAGGGAGTGGTTATGGCTACACCTTC.

The rearrangement links TRBV7-8 to TRBJ2-1, with D perhaps given as TRBD1 or TRBD2 (5 bases each). Germline V lookup: CDR1 SGHVS, CDR2 FQNEAQ. The V end was cut by 0 bases, the J end by 9 bases, with 12 bases between. The CDR3 has 14 amino acids. DNA of the CDR3: TGTGCCAGCAGCTTAGCGTTGGGGGTAGGTGAGCAGTTCTTC. Amino acids: CASSLALGVGEQFF.

This rearrangement joins TRBV4-2 to TRBJ1-1; D is undetermined. V was clipped by 5 bases and J by 1 base, with 5 bases between them. The germline gives CDR1 LGHNA, CDR2 YNFKEQ. The CDR3 loop spans 12 amino acids. CDR3 region: CASSEGNTEAFF. The CDR3 coding sequence is TGTGCCAGCAGCGAGGGGAACACTGAAGCTTTCTTT.

The gene calls are TRBV5-1 and TRBJ1-1, with D perhaps matching TRBD1 (6 bases). CDR1 SGHRS and CDR2 YFSETQ come from the germline V gene. This CDR3 comprises 15 residues. Trimming shortened V by 1 base and J by 4 bases, and 14 bases separated the two germline ends. The CDR3 DNA follows: TGCGCCAGCAGCTTGACAGGGTATAGGAGCACTGAAGCTTTCTTT. This encodes CASSLTGYRSTEAFF.

The J gene is TRBJ2-3, the V gene TRBV19, with 10 positions matching TRBD2. The CDR3 runs to 16 residues. The trim removed 5 bases at V and 0 bases at J, leaving 5 bases unmatched. Germline V gene sequence: CDR1 LNHDA, CDR2 SQIVND (reference sequence). The CDR3 protein is CASSLAGARSTDTQYF. The CDR3 DNA reads as TGTGCCAGTAGTCTAGCGGGGGCCAGAAGCACAGATACGCAGTATTTT.

The CDR3 reads CASSVAGQPKLEAFF. The CDR3 coding sequence is TGTGCCAGCAGCGTAGCGGGACAGCCTAAACTAGAAGCTTTCTTT. V usage is TRBV6-5 and J usage is TRBJ1-1; 7 nucleotides align to TRBD1. J was trimmed by 8 bases and V by 6 bases; bases with no gene match: 15. Germline V gives CDR1 MNHEY, CDR2 SVGAGI. The CDR3 loop spans 15 amino acids.

This clone appeared a few times. CDR3 in amino acids: CASSSGPRGQPQHF. The CDR3 DNA reads as TGTGCCAGCAGTTCGGGGCCGAGGGGTCAGCCCCAGCATTTT. The chain joins TRBV2 to TRBJ1-5, with a weak D call TRBD1 (5 bases). CDR3 length: 14 amino acids. Germline V gene data show CDR1 as SNHLY and CDR2 as FYNNEI. Deletions cut 5 bases from V and 6 bases from J, with 14 bases between.

The CDR3 DNA is TGTGCCAGCAGCTTGGGCGGGCAAGAGACCCAGTACTTC. Translation gives CASSLGGQETQYF. The chain links TRBV5-6 to TRBJ2-5; the D gene is possibly TRBD2 (5 bases). V was cut by 0 bases and J by 2 bases, with 5 bases left in between. There are 13 residues in the CDR3. Germline CDR1 is SGHDT and CDR2 is YYEEEE.

The chain uses TRBV5-5 and TRBJ2-5, with TRBD2 as a possible D gene (7 bases). V was trimmed by 0 bases and J by 5 bases, leaving 17 bases between them. Per the germline V gene, CDR1 is SGHKS and CDR2 is YYEKEE (reference sequence). The CDR3 consists of 16 residues. The CDR3: CASSLAQGGSRETQYF. The CDR3 DNA follows: TGTGCCAGCAGCTTGGCACAGGGAGGGTCTCGGGAGACCCAGTACTTC.

The chain joins TRBV6-5 to TRBJ1-2, with D perhaps TRBD1 (5 bases). The ends were cut back, 4 bases at V and 8 bases at J, with 17 bases in the middle. The germline CDR1 and CDR2 sequences are MNHEY and SVGAGI. The CDR3 is 14 residues long. CDR3 in amino acids: CASSSMGGEKGYTF. CDR3 in DNA: TGTGCCAGCAGTTCCATGGGGGGGGAGAAAGGCTACACCTTC.

V usage is TRBV6-5 and J usage is TRBJ1-3; D gene uncertain. Germline loops: CDR1 MNHEY, CDR2 SVGAGI. The CDR3 length is 13 residues. V was clipped by 2 bases and J by 8 bases, with 10 bases between them. The CDR3 loop is CASSYPAEYTIYF. CDR3 sequence (DNA): TGTGCCAGCAGTTACCCCGCGGAATACACCATATATTTT.

The V call is TRBV5-1, the J call TRBJ2-5; D remains ambiguous. Germline V gene sequence: CDR1 SGHRS, CDR2 YFSETQ. The CDR3 length is 15 residues. V was cut by 4 bases and J by 4 bases, with 17 bases left in between. Here the CDR3 DNA reads TGCGCCAGCAGCGATGGGCGGTGGTCCGGAGAGACCCAGTACTTC. It encodes CASSDGRWSGETQYF.

The rearrangement uses TRBV30 and TRBJ2-7; perhaps TRBD2 as D (6 bases). CDR1 GTSNPN and CDR2 SVGIG come from the germline V gene (reference sequence). CDR3 length: 11 amino acids. CDR3 coding DNA: TGTTCTGTCGGGAGAGGGTACGAGCAGTACTTC. This gives the protein CSVGRGYEQYF.

The gene calls are TRBV4-1 and TRBJ1-1; no clear D. The CDR3 has 14 residues. V lost 1 base to trimming and J lost 5 bases, with 11 bases between them. CDR1 MGHRA and CDR2 YSYEKL come from the germline V gene. The CDR3 nucleotides are TGCGCCAGCAGCCAAGTTGGTAAGGGTACTGAAGCTTTCTTT. Translated, it gives CASSQVGKGTEAFF.

This rearrangement joins TRBV5-1 to TRBJ2-7; 9 positions match TRBD1. In germline, CDR1 is SGHRS, CDR2 YFSETQ. J gave up 6 bases and V 6 bases, and 10 bases lay outside the gene matches. The CDR3 length is 14 residues. The CDR3 coding sequence is TGCGCCAGCAAGGTGGGGACAGGGAGCCTCGAGCAGTACTTC. Translated, it gives CASKVGTGSLEQYF.

The chain combines TRBV7-9 with TRBJ1-1, with D possibly being TRBD1 (5 bases). This CDR3 spans 13 amino acids. Trimming left V 0 bases short and J 4 bases short, with 6 bases between. In germline, CDR1 is SEHNR, CDR2 FQNEAQ (reference sequence). CDR3 in DNA: TGTGCCAGCAGCTTAGCCCAGGGCACTGAAGCTTTCTTT. This encodes CASSLAQGTEAFF.

This chain uses TRBV5-5 with TRBJ1-1; D is unclear. V gave up 2 bases and J gave up 4 bases, with 9 bases separating them. This CDR3 is 13 amino acids long. CDR1 is SGHKS, CDR2 YYEKEE, per germline (reference sequence). For the CDR3, the DNA is TGTGCCAGCAGCTTTAGGTTAAGCACTGAAGCTTTCTTT. Amino acids: CASSFRLSTEAFF.